This T cell receptor (beta chain) was obtained from a study of blood T cell repertoires in COVID-19. Study-wide context: The cDNA or gDNA used as material had been derived from T cells, B-cell-depleted T cells, or PBMCs.

This CDR3 comprises 14 residues. The V and J ends lost 1 base and 3 bases respectively, with 9 bases between them. Germline CDR1 and CDR2: SGHRS and YFSETQ. Under the authors' procedure: The authors estimated nucleated cell counts from reference gene primer amplification. The repertoire was sequenced with immunoSEQ multiplex PCR; TCRdb's copy has only in-frame clones and lacks some. The V and J calls and clone size were taken over from that table, and D and trimming were inferred from the DNA. The repertoire holds tens of thousands of clones, with more than 85% as singletons. V gene TRBV5-1 combines with J gene TRBJ2-3, with D possibly matching TRBD1 (5 bases). The receptor comes from a man between 45 and 60 years old with active COVID-19. The specimen sequenced was peripheral blood. CDR3 protein: CASSLTQGTDTQYF. In DNA, the CDR3 is TGCGCCAGCAGCTTGACTCAGGGAACAGATACGCAGTATTTT.